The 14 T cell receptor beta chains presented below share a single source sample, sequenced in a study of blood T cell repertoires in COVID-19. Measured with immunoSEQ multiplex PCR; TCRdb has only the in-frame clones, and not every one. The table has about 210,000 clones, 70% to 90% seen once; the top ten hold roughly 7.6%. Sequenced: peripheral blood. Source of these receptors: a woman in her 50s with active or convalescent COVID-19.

In DNA, the CDR3 is TGTGCCAGCAGCCGGCGGGGACTCACGCAGTTCTTC. Translation: CASSRRGLTQFF. J is TRBJ2-1 and V is TRBV14, with a weak D call TRBD2 (6 bases). The germline gives CDR1 SGHDN, CDR2 FVKESK. Between the trimmed V and J ends, which lost 4 bases and 12 bases, there was a span of 13 bases. The CDR3 is 12 amino acids. The full variable domain, rest sourced from reference TRBV14 and TRBJ2-1, is EAGVTQFPSHSVIEKGQTVTLRCDPISGHDNLYWYRRVMGKEIKFLLHFVKESKQDESGMPNNRFLAERTGGTYSTLKVQPAELEDSGVYFCASSRRGLTQFFGPGTRLTVL.

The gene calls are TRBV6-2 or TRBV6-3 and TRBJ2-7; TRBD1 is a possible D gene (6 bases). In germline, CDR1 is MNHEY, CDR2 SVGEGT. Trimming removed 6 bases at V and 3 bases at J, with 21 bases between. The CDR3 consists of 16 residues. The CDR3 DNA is TGTGCCAGCAGCTCCTCCGACAGGAGCCCGCTCTACGAGCAGTACTTC. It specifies CASSSSDRSPLYEQYF.

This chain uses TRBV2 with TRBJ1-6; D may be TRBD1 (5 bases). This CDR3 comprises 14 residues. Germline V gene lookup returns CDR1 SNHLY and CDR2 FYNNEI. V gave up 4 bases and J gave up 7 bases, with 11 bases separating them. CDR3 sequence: CASSGQGENSPLHF. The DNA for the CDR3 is TGTGCCAGCAGTGGGCAGGGTGAAAATTCACCCCTCCACTTT. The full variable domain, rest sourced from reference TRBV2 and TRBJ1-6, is EPEVTQTPSHQVTQMGQEVILRCVPISNHLYFYWYRQILGQKVEFLVSFYNNEISEKSEIFDDQFSVERPDGSNFTLKIRSTKLEDSAMYFCASSGQGENSPLHFGNGTRLTVT.

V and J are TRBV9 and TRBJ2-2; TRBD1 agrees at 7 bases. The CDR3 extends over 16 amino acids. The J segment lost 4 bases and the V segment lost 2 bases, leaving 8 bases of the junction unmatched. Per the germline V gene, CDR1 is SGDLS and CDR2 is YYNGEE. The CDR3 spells CASSVVPTGITGELFF. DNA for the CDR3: TGTGCCAGCAGCGTGGTACCGACAGGGATCACCGGGGAGCTGTTTTTT.

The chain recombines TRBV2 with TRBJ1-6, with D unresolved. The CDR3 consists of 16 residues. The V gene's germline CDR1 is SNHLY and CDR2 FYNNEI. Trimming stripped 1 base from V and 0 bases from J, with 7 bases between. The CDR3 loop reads CASSEGRSSYNSPLHF. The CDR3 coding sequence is TGTGCCAGCAGTGAAGGCCGGAGCTCCTATAATTCACCCCTCCACTTT.

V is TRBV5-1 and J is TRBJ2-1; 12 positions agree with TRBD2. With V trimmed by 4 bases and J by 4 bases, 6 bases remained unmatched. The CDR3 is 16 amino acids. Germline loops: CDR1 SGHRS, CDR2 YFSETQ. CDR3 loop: CASSQWTSGVYNEQFF. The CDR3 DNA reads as TGCGCCAGCAGCCAATGGACTAGCGGGGTTTACAATGAGCAGTTCTTC. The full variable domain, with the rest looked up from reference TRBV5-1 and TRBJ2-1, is KAGVTQTPRYLIKTRGQQVTLSCSPISGHRSVSWYQQTPGQGLQFLFEYFSETQRNKGNFPGRFSGRQFSNSRSEMNVSTLELGDSALYLCASSQWTSGVYNEQFFGPGTRLTVL.

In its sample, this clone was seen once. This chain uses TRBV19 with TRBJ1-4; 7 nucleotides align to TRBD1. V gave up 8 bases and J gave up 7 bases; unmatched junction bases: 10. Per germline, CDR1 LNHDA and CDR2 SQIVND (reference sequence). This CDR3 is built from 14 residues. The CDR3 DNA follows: TGTGCCAGTCCTGACAGGGAACTTTCTGAAAAACTGTTTTTT. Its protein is CASPDRELSEKLFF. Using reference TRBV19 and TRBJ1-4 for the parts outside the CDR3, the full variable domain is DGGITQSPKYLFRKEGQNVTLSCEQNLNHDAMYWYRQDPGQGLRLIYYSQIVNDFQKGDIAEGYSVSREKKESFPLTVTSAQKNPTAFYLCASPDRELSEKLFFGSGTQLSVL.

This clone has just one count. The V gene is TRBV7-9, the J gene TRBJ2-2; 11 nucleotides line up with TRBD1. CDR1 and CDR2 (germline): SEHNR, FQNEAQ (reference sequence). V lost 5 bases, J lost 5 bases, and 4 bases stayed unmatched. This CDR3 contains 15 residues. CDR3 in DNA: TGTGCCAGCAGCGGACAGGGGGCTCTTACCGGGGAGCTGTTTTTT. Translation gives CASSGQGALTGELFF.

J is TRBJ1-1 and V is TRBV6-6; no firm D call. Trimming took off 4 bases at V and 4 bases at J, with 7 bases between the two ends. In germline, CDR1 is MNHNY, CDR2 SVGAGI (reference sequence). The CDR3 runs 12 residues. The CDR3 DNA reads TGTGCCAGCAGTTTCCTCAGCACTGAAGCTTTCTTT. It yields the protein CASSFLSTEAFF.

CDR3 nucleotide sequence: TGTGCCAGTCGCCAGACAGGGGGGGCTGAGCAGTTCTTC. Its protein product is CASRQTGGAEQFF. This chain links TRBV24-1 with TRBJ2-1, with 9 bases lining up with TRBD1. There are 13 residues in the CDR3. The germline CDR1 and CDR2 sequences are KGHDR and SFDVKD. Unmatched junction bases numbered 10, after V lost 11 bases and J lost 9 bases.

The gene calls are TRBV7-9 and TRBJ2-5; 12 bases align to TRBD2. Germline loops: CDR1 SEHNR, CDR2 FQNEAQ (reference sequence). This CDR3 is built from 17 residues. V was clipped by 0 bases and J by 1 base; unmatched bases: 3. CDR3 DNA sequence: TGTGCCAGCAGCTTAGCAACTAGCGGGGGGTCCCAAGAGACCCAGTACTTC. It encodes CASSLATSGGSQETQYF. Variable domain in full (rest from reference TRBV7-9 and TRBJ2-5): DTGVSQNPRHKITKRGQNVTFRCDPISEHNRLYWYRQTLGQGPEFLTYFQNEAQLEKSRLLSDRFSAERPKGSFSTLEIQRTEQGDSAMYLCASSLATSGGSQETQYFGPGTRLLVL.

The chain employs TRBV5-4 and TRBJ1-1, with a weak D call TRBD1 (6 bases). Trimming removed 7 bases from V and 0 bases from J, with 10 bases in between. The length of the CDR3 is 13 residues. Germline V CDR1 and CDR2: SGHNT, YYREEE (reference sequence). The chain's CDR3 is CASRTVMNTEAFF. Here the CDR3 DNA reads TGTGCCAGCCGGACAGTCATGAACACTGAAGCTTTCTTT.

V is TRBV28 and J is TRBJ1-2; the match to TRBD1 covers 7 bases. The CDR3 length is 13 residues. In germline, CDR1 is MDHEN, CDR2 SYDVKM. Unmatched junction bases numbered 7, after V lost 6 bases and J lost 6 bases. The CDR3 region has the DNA TGTGCCAGCAGGGTCGGACAGGCGGATGGCTACACCTTC. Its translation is CASRVGQADGYTF.

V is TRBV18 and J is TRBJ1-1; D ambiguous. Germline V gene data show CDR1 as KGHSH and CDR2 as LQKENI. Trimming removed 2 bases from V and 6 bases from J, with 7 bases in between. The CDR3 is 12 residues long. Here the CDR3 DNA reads TGTGCCAGCTCACCAGGAAGCGCTGAAGCTTTCTTT. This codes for CASSPGSAEAFF.